This TCR beta chain came from a study of Graves' ophthalmopathy and Graves' hyperthyroidism. Amplified material comprised TCR beta CDR3 regions derived from RNA transcripts. HTBI-primed first-round RT-PCR preceded second-round multiplex PCR. From the multiplex PCR reads, TCRdb called clonotypes with MiXCR, one entry per CDR3 protein. Of over a million distinct CDR3 sequences listed, about two fifths are singletons. Study results and limitations: It was with roughly 70% sensitivity and roughly 75% specificity that the model predicted ophthalmopathy progression.

This clonotype was found many times. Its antigen is not identified. CDR3 length: 16 amino acids. With V trimmed by 4 bases and J by 7 bases, 15 bases remained unmatched. The V gene's germline CDR1 is LGHNA and CDR2 YSLEER. The chain couples TRBV4-3 to TRBJ1-1, with TRBD1 matching over 7 bases. Input material: peripheral blood or thyroid tissue (not recorded which). The receptor comes from an adult man with Graves' hyperthyroidism. In DNA form, the CDR3 reads TGCGCCAGCAGCCGGGGACGGTATAGGGACAGAGATGAAGCTTTCTTT. This translates into CASSRGRYRDRDEAFF.